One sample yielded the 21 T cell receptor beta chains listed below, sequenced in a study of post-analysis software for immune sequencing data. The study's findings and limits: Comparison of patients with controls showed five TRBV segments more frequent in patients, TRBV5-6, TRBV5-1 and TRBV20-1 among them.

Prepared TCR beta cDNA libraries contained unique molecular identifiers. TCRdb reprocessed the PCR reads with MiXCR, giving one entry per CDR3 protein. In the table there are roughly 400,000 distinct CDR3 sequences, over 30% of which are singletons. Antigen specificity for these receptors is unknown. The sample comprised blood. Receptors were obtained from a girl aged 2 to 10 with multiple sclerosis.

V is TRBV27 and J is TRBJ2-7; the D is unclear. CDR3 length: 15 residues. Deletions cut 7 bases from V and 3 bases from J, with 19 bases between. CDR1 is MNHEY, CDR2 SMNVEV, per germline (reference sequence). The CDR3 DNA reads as TGTGCCAGCAAGGCCGGCATACTCACTCACTACGAGCAGTACTTC. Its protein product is CASKAGILTHYEQYF.

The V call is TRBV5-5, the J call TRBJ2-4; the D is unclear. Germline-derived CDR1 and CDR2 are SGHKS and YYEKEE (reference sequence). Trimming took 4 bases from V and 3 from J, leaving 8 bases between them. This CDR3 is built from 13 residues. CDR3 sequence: CASSPYDKNIQYF. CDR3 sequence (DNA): TGTGCCAGCAGCCCTTACGACAAAAACATTCAGTACTTC. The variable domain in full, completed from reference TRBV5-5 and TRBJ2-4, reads DAGVTQSPTHLIKTRGQQVTLRCSPISGHKSVSWYQQVLGQGPQFIFQYYEKEERGRGNFPDRFSARQFPNYSSELNVNALLLGDSALYLCASSPYDKNIQYFGAGTRLSVL.

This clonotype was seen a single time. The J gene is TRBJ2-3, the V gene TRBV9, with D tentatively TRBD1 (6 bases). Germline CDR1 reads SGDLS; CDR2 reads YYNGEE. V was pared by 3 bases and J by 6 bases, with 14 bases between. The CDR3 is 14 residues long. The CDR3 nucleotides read TGTGCCAGCAGCGGGCAGGGGTTCACCGATACGCAGTATTTT. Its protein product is CASSGQGFTDTQYF. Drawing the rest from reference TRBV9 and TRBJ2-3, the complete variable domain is DSGVTQTPKHLITATGQRVTLRCSPRSGDLSVYWYQQSLDQGLQFLIQYYNGEERAKGNILERFSAQQFPDLHSELNLSSLELGDSALYFCASSGQGFTDTQYFGPGTRLTVL.

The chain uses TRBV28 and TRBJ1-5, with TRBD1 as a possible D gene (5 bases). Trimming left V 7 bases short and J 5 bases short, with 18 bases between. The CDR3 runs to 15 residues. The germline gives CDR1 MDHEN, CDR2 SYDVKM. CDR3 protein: CASINPGGFDQPQHF. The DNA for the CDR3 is TGTGCCAGCATCAACCCGGGGGGGTTCGATCAGCCCCAGCATTTT. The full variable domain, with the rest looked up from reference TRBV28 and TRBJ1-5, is DVKVTQSSRYLVKRTGEKVFLECVQDMDHENMFWYRQDPGLGLRLIYFSYDVKMKEKGDIPEGYSVSREKKERFSLILESASTNQTSMYLCASINPGGFDQPQHFGDGTRLSIL.

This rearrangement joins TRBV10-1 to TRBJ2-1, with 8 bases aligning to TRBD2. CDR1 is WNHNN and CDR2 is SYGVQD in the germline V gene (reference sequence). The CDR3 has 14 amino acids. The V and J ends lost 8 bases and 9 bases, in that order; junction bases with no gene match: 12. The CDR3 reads CASQGQRGISEQFF. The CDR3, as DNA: TGCGCCAGCCAAGGCCAGCGGGGGATCTCTGAGCAGTTCTTC.

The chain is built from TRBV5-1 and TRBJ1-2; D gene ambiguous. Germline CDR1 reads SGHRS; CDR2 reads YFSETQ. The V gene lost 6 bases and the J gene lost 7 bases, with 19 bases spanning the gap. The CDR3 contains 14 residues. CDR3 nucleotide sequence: TGCGCCAGCAACCCAAAGGGCAGCCCCACTGGCTACACCTTC. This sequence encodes CASNPKGSPTGYTF. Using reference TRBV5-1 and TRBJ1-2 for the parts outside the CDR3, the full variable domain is KAGVTQTPRYLIKTRGQQVTLSCSPISGHRSVSWYQQTPGQGLQFLFEYFSETQRNKGNFPGRFSGRQFSNSRSEMNVSTLELGDSALYLCASNPKGSPTGYTFGSGTRLTVV.

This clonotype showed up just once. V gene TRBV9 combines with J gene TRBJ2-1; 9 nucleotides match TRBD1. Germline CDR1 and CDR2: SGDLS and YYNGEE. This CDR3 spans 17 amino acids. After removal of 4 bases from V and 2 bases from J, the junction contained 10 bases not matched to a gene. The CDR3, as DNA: TGTGCCAGCAGCCCCCGTGGACAGGGGACGGCCTACAATGAGCAGTTCTTC. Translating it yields CASSPRGQGTAYNEQFF.

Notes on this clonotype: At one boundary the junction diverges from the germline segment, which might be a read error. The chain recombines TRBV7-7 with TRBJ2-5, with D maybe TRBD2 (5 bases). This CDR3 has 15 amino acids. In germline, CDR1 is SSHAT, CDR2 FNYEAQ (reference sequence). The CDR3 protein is CASSLGPAARGTQYF. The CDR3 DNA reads TGTGCTAGCAGCTTAGGTCCTGCGGCCCGGGGGACCCAGTACTTC.

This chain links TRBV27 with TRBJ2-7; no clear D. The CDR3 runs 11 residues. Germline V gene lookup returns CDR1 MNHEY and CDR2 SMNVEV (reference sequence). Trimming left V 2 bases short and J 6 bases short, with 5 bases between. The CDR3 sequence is CASSLPPEQYF. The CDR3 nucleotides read TGTGCCAGCAGTTTACCCCCCGAGCAGTACTTC.

The CDR3 is CASSQASGTGVYEQYF. CDR3 DNA sequence: TGTGCCAGCAGCCAAGCTTCCGGGACAGGGGTCTACGAGCAGTACTTC. The rearrangement joins TRBV3-1 to TRBJ2-7, with 10 bases fitting TRBD1. The CDR3 is 16 residues long. Looked up from germline, CDR1 is LGHDT and CDR2 is YNNKEL (reference sequence). J gave up 3 bases and V 1 base, and 6 bases lay outside the gene matches.

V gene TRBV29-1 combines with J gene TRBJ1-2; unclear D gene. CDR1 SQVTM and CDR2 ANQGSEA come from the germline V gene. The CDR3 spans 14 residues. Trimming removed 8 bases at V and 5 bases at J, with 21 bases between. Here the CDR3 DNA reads TGCAGCATTGGAATGGGCATCGGGCCTTATGGCTACACCTTC. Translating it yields CSIGMGIGPYGYTF.

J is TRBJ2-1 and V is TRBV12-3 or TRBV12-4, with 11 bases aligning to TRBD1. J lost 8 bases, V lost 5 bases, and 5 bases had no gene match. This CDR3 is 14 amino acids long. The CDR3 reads CASSPWTGGHEQFF. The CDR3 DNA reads TGTGCCAGCAGTCCTTGGACAGGGGGCCATGAGCAGTTCTTC.

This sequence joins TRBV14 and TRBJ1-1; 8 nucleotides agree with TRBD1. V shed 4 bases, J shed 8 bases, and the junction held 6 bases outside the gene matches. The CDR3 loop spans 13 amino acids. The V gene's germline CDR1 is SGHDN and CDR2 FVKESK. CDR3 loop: CASSPKGQGEAFF. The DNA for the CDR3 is TGTGCCAGCAGCCCTAAAGGACAGGGAGAAGCTTTCTTT.

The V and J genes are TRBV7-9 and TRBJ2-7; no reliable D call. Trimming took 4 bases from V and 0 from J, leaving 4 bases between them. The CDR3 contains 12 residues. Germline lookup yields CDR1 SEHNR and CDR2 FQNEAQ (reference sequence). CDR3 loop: CASSWTSYEQYF. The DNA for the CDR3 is TGTGCCAGCAGCTGGACCTCCTACGAGCAGTACTTC.

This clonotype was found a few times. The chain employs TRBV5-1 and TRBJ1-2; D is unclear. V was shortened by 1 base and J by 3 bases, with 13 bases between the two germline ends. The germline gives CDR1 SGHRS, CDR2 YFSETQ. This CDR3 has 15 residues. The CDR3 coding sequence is TGCGCCAGCAGCTTGATAACGGGCCGCGACTATGGCTACACCTTC. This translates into CASSLITGRDYGYTF.

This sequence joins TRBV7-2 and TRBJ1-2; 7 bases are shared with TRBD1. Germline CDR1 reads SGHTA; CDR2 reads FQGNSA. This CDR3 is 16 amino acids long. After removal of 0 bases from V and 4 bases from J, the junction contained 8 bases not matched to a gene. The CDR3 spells CASSLASTGESYGYTF. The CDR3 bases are TGTGCCAGCAGCTTAGCATCAACAGGGGAAAGCTATGGCTACACCTTC.

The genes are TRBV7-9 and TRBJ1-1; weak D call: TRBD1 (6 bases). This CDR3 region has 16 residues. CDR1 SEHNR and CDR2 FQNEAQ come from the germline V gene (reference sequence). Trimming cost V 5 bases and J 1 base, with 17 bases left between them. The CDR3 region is CASSMYRVGANTEAFF. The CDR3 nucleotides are TGTGCCAGCAGCATGTACAGGGTTGGGGCGAACACTGAAGCTTTCTTT.

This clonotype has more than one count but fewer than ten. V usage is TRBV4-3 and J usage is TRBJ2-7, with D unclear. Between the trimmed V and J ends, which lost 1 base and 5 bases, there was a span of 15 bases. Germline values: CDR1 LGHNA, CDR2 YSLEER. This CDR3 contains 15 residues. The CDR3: CASSQAPGFSDEQYF. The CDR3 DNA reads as TGCGCCAGCAGCCAAGCCCCCGGGTTTTCGGACGAGCAGTACTTC.

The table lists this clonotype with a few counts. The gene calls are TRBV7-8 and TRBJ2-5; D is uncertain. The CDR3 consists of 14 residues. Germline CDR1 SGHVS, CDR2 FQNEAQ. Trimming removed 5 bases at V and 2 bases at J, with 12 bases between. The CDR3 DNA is TGTGCCAGCAGCCCGATTCCCCCACAAGAGACCCAGTACTTC. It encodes CASSPIPPQETQYF.

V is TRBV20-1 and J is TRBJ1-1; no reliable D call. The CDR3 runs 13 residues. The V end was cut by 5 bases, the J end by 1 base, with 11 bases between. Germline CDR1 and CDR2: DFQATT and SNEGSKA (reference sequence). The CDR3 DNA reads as TGCAGTGCTCACCTGGGCAGGAACACTGAAGCTTTCTTT. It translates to CSAHLGRNTEAFF.

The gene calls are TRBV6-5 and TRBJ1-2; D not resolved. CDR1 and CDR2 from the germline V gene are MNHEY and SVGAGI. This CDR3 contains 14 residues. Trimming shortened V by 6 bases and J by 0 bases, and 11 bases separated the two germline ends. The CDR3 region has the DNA TGTGCCAGCAGAAACAGCCGAGCTAACTATGGCTACACCTTC. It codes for CASRNSRANYGYTF.